The 21 T cell receptor beta chains below were found in one sample sequenced in a study of T-cell memory formation after mild COVID-19. TCRdb reprocessed the 5' RACE reads via MiXCR and lists one record per CDR3 protein. Of 110,000 to 150,000 distinct CDR3 sequences listed, under 30% are singletons. The sample was PBMCs or a T cell subset sorted from them (not recorded which). The receptor set was obtained from an adult woman who had mild COVID-19 (a few samples of this study predate the infection). Cell type and time point are not known.

This clonotype was observed a handful of times. The rearrangement uses TRBV25-1 and TRBJ2-7; no reliable D call. Germline V lookup: CDR1 MGHDK, CDR2 SYGVNS. Trimming removed 3 bases at V and 1 base at J, with 10 bases between. The CDR3 is 14 residues long. The CDR3 protein is CASSDPRLSYEQYF. CDR3 sequence (DNA): TGTGCCAGCAGTGATCCTAGATTATCCTACGAGCAGTACTTC.

This clonotype was observed a handful of times. The chain is built from TRBV5-1 and TRBJ2-3; TRBD1 matches 10 bases. Germline V gene data show CDR1 as SGHRS and CDR2 as YFSETQ. The CDR3 extends over 16 amino acids. V lost 4 bases, J lost 1 base, and 6 bases stayed unmatched. The CDR3 nucleotides read TGCGCCAGCAGCACCGGACAGGGGGACCGCACAGATACGCAGTATTTT. This encodes CASSTGQGDRTDTQYF.

CDR3 region: CASSQELEGYEQYF. CDR3 nucleotide sequence: TGTGCCAGCAGCCAAGAGCTGGAGGGCTACGAGCAGTACTTC. V and J are TRBV4-2 and TRBJ2-7, with D possibly matching TRBD2 (6 bases). V lost 0 bases and J 3 bases, leaving 9 bases between the germline ends. The CDR3 consists of 14 residues. CDR1 is LGHNA and CDR2 is YNFKEQ in the germline V gene.

The chain links TRBV2 to TRBJ1-1; D uncertain. Germline V gene data show CDR1 as SNHLY and CDR2 as FYNNEI. Trimming removed 6 bases from V and 4 bases from J, with 12 bases in between. CDR3 length: 13 amino acids. CDR3 bases: TGTGCCAGCAGGGCAGACGGTGGCACTGAAGCTTTCTTT. Protein product: CASRADGGTEAFF.

The chain employs TRBV20-1 and TRBJ2-1; D uncertain. The ends were cut back, 0 bases at V and 0 bases at J, with 12 bases in the middle. Per the germline V gene, CDR1 is DFQATT and CDR2 is SNEGSKA (reference sequence). This CDR3 is built from 16 residues. The CDR3 sequence is CSARDPNYSSYNEQFF. DNA of the CDR3: TGCAGTGCTAGAGATCCGAACTATAGCTCCTACAATGAGCAGTTCTTC.

The chain has TRBV5-6 and TRBJ2-5, with D possibly being TRBD1 or TRBD2 (5 bases each). The J call may be wrong; the DNA end is better matched by TRBJ2-7. This CDR3 region has 14 residues. Germline CDR1 is SGHDT and CDR2 is YYEEEE. CDR3 bases: TGTGCCAGCAGCGGGGGACGGGGATCCTACGAGCAGTACGTC. It translates to CASSGGRGSYEQYV.

This chain's CDR3 is CASSETSGGHTDTQYF. CDR3 in DNA: TGTGCCAGCAGCGAGACTAGCGGGGGCCACACAGATACGCAGTATTTT. This rearrangement joins TRBV5-4 to TRBJ2-3, with 12 bases that match TRBD2. The trim removed 4 bases at V and 2 bases at J, leaving 5 bases unmatched. Germline values: CDR1 SGHNT, CDR2 YYREEE (reference sequence). This CDR3 has 16 residues.

The rearrangement links TRBV15 to TRBJ2-2; D unresolved. Germline V lookup: CDR1 LNHNV, CDR2 YYDKDF (reference sequence). The CDR3 is 15 residues long. The germline V and J ends were trimmed by 0 bases and 3 bases, with 8 bases remaining between them. The CDR3 protein is CATSRDLGDTGELFF. In DNA, the CDR3 is TGTGCCACCAGCAGAGATCTTGGGGACACCGGGGAGCTGTTTTTT.

The chain's CDR3 is CAISDSASPYNEQFF. The CDR3 DNA reads TGTGCCATCAGTGATTCGGCTAGCCCCTACAATGAGCAGTTCTTC. The V gene is TRBV10-3, the J gene TRBJ2-1, with a possible D match to TRBD2 (5 bases). The V and J ends lost 3 bases and 2 bases respectively, with 11 bases between them. Germline lookup yields CDR1 ENHRY and CDR2 SYGVKD. This CDR3 region has 15 residues.

Written as DNA, the CDR3 is TGTGCCAGCACCGAAGGTGGCACTGAAGCTTTCTTT. The encoded protein is CASTEGGTEAFF. This sequence joins TRBV6-5 and TRBJ1-1; D not resolved. The CDR3 has 12 amino acids. CDR1 is MNHEY, CDR2 SVGAGI, per germline. V was cut by 7 bases and J by 4 bases, with 10 bases left in between.

This clonotype was counted between two and nine times. The gene calls are TRBV12-3 or TRBV12-4 and TRBJ2-5, with 8 bases identical to TRBD1. CDR3 length: 13 amino acids. The junction had 2 bases not matched to a gene; V was cut back by 5 bases and J by 3 bases. CDR3 bases: TGTGCCAGCAGTCCGGGACAGGAAGAGACCCAGTACTTC. It encodes CASSPGQEETQYF.

The CDR3 nucleotides read TGCGCCAGCAGCTTGGACAGGGGGAATGAAAAACTGTTTTTT. This encodes CASSLDRGNEKLFF. This chain joins TRBV5-1 and TRBJ1-4; TRBD1 matches 8 bases. Germline V CDR1 and CDR2: SGHRS, YFSETQ. Trimming at V came to 0 bases and at J to 5 bases, leaving 0 bases not matched to a gene. The CDR3 loop spans 14 amino acids. Filled out from reference TRBV5-1 and TRBJ1-4, the complete variable domain reads KAGVTQTPRYLIKTRGQQVTLSCSPISGHRSVSWYQQTPGQGLQFLFEYFSETQRNKGNFPGRFSGRQFSNSRSEMNVSTLELGDSALYLCASSLDRGNEKLFFGSGTQLSVL.

The chain has TRBV20-1 and TRBJ2-3, with a weak D call TRBD1 (5 bases). The CDR3 totals 15 residues. The germline gives CDR1 DFQATT, CDR2 SNEGSKA (reference sequence). Trimming removed 0 bases from V and 0 bases from J, with 10 bases in between. CDR3 protein: CSARDLGVSTDTQYF. The CDR3 coding sequence is TGCAGTGCTAGAGATCTAGGGGTTAGCACAGATACGCAGTATTTT.

V is TRBV9 and J is TRBJ2-1, with 10 bases aligning to TRBD2. The length of the CDR3 is 18 residues. Germline trimming cut 0 bases from V and 4 bases from J; bases unmatched to any gene: 10. From germline, CDR1 is SGDLS and CDR2 YYNGEE. CDR3 bases: TGTGCCAGCAGCGTAGCGTCCCTTAGCGGGGGGCCTTACAATGAGCAGTTCTTC. Residues: CASSVASLSGGPYNEQFF. Combining the CDR3 with reference TRBV9 and TRBJ2-1 gives the whole variable domain DSGVTQTPKHLITATGQRVTLRCSPRSGDLSVYWYQQSLDQGLQFLIQYYNGEERAKGNILERFSAQQFPDLHSELNLSSLELGDSALYFCASSVASLSGGPYNEQFFGPGTRLTVL.

This chain links TRBV6-5 with TRBJ2-1, with D perhaps TRBD1 or TRBD2 (5 bases each). CDR1 and CDR2 (germline): MNHEY, SVGAGI. The length of the CDR3 is 15 residues. V was trimmed by 5 bases and J by 2 bases, leaving 13 bases between them. The CDR3 here is CASSTGTPAYNEQFF. Here the CDR3 DNA reads TGTGCCAGCAGTACCGGGACCCCCGCCTACAATGAGCAGTTCTTC.

CDR3 in DNA: TGCGCCAGCAGCCAAGATCCGGGTTTCGGCTACACCTTC. Translating it yields CASSQDPGFGYTF. The chain carries TRBV4-3 and TRBJ1-2; D not certain. There are 13 residues in the CDR3. Trimming cost V 0 bases and J 8 bases, with 10 bases left between them. The germline V gene encodes CDR1 LGHNA and CDR2 YSLEER.

V gene TRBV9 combines with J gene TRBJ1-2, with D uncertain. The CDR3 totals 13 residues. The germline V and J ends were trimmed by 0 bases and 3 bases, with 6 bases remaining between them. Germline V gene sequence: CDR1 SGDLS, CDR2 YYNGEE. The CDR3 DNA sequence: TGTGCCAGCAGCGTAGGGACGGACTATGGCTACACCTTC. It yields the protein CASSVGTDYGYTF.

The V gene is TRBV15, the J gene TRBJ2-1, with a possible D match to TRBD2 (6 bases). This CDR3 region has 13 residues. The V end was cut by 5 bases, the J end by 8 bases, with 13 bases between. Germline CDR1 is LNHNV and CDR2 is YYDKDF (reference sequence). In DNA form, the CDR3 reads TGTGCCACCAGCGGCCGGGGGAACGATGAGCAGTTCTTC. Protein sequence: CATSGRGNDEQFF.

This clonotype has only a few counts. The chain recombines TRBV6-5 with TRBJ2-5; D might be TRBD1 or TRBD2, each matching 5 bases. The V and J ends lost 4 bases and 4 bases respectively, with 13 bases between them. Germline CDR1 is MNHEY and CDR2 is SVGAGI. The CDR3 has 14 residues. Written as DNA, the CDR3 is TGTGCCAGCAGTTCCCATGGGACGGTAGAGACCCAGTACTTC. Its protein product is CASSSHGTVETQYF.

The rearrangement joins TRBV30 to TRBJ2-5; D gene uncertain. The CDR3 extends over 13 amino acids. The germline V and J ends were trimmed by 0 bases and 5 bases, with 10 bases remaining between them. CDR1 is GTSNPN, CDR2 SVGIG, per germline (reference sequence). CDR3 nucleotides: TGTGCCTGGAGTGTATGGGGTCAGGAGACCCAGTACTTC. Protein: CAWSVWGQETQYF.

This rearrangement joins TRBV7-6 to TRBJ2-1, with 11 bases matching TRBD2. V trimming: 5 bases; J trimming: 8 bases; junction bases outside the gene matches: 8. The CDR3 has 15 amino acids. Germline values: CDR1 SGHVS, CDR2 FNYEAQ. CDR3 bases: TGTGCCAGCAGCCAAACTAGCGGGAGCCCCGATGAGCAGTTCTTC. Its protein product is CASSQTSGSPDEQFF. The whole variable domain, remainder taken from reference TRBV7-6 and TRBJ2-1, is GAGVSQSPRYKVTKRGQDVALRCDPISGHVSLYWYRQALGQGPEFLTYFNYEAQQDKSGLPNDRFSAERPEGSISTLTIQRTEQRDSAMYRCASSQTSGSPDEQFFGPGTRLTVL.